The source of this T cell receptor beta chain is a study of regulatory T cells in long-lasting Graves disease. This clonotype was counted between two and nine times. Time point here: persistent/refractory GD, antithyroid drugs over 5 years with positive TRAb. The TCR library was made from RNA extracted from PBMCs. Germline CDR1 and CDR2: SQVTM and ANQGSEA. The CDR3 is 10 residues long. V was clipped by 6 bases and J by 7 bases, with 9 bases between them. Building the TCR beta libraries relied on iRepertoire HTBI primers, and CDR3 regions underwent Arm-PCR. Original data processing: In the combined samples, around 60 TRBV and fewer than 15 TRBJ segments were identified. Using its own MiXCR run on the multiplex PCR reads, TCRdb lists one record per CDR3 protein. For this entry, the V and J calls and clone size follow TCRdb and not the study's own pipeline. The table has 350,000 to 450,000 distinct CDR3 sequences, 20% to 25% seen once; the top ten hold 28%.

The sequence was collected from a middle-aged woman with Graves disease. The rearrangement joins TRBV29-1 to TRBJ1-2; D ambiguous. Source: peripheral blood mononuclear cells (PBMCs), taken when the disease was refractory, from a patient treated with antithyroid drugs. CDR3 sequence: CSVSGRGYTF. The DNA for the CDR3 is TGCAGCGTGTCCGGGCGTGGCTACACCTTC.